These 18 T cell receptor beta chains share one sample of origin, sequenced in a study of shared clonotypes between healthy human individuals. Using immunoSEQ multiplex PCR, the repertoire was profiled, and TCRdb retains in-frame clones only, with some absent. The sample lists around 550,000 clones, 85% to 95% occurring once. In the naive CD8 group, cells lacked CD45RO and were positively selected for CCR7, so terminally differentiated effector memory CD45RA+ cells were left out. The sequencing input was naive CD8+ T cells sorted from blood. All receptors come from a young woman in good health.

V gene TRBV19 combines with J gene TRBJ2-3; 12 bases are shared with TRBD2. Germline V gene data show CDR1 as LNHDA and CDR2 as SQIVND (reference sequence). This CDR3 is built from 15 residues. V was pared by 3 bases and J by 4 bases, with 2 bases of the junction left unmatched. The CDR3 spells CASSMTSGSSDTQYF. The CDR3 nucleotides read TGTGCCAGTAGTATGACTAGCGGGAGTTCAGATACGCAGTATTTT.

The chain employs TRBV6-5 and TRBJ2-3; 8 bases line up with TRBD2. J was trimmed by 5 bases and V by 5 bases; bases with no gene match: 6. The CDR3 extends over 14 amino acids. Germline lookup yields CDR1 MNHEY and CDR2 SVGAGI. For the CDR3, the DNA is TGTGCCAGCAGTGACAATCTAGCGGGAGATACGCAGTATTTT. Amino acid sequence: CASSDNLAGDTQYF.

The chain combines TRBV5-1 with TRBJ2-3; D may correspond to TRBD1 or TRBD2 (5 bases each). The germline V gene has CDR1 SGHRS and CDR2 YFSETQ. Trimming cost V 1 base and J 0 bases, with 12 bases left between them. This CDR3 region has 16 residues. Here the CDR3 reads CASSLIGAASTDTQYF. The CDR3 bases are TGCGCCAGCAGCTTGATCGGGGCGGCCAGCACAGATACGCAGTATTTT.

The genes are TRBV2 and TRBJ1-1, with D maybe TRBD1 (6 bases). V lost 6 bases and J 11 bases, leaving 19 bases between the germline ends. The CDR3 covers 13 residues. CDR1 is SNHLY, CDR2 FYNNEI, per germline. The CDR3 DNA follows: TGTGCCAGCAGCGAGACAGGCCCCGGGATGGCTTTCTTT. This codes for CASSETGPGMAFF.

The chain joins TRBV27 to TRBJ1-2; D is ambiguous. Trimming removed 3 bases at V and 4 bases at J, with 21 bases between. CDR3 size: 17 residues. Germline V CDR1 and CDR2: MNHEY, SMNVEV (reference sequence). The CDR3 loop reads CASSFSSRLSAPYGYTF. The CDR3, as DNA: TGTGCCAGCAGTTTCTCCTCCCGGCTAAGCGCACCCTATGGCTACACCTTC.

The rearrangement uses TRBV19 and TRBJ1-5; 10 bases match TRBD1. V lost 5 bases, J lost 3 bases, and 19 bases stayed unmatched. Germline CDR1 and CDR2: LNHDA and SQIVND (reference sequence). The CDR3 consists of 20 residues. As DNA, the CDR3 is TGTGCCAGTAGTTCCGATCCCTTGACAGGGGGCGCGGGCTTCAATCAGCCCCAGCATTTT. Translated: CASSSDPLTGGAGFNQPQHF.

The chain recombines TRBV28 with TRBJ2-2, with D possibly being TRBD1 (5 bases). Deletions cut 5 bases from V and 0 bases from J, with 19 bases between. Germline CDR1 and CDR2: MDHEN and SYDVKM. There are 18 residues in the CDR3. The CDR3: CASSAPLSGAPNTGELFF. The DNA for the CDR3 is TGTGCCAGCAGTGCCCCACTTTCTGGGGCCCCGAACACCGGGGAGCTGTTTTTT.

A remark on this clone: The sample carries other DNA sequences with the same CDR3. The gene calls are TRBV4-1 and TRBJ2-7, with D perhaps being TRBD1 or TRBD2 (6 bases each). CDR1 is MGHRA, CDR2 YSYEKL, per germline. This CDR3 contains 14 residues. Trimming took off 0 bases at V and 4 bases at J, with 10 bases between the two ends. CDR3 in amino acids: CASSQDEGGYEQYF. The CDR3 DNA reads TGCGCCAGCAGCCAAGATGAAGGGGGGTACGAGCAGTACTTC.

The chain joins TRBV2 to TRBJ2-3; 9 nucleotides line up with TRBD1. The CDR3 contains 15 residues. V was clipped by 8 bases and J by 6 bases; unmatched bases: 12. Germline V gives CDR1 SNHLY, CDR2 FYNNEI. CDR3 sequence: CASPSPGTGSDTQYF. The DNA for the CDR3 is TGTGCCAGCCCCAGCCCCGGGACAGGGTCGGATACGCAGTATTTT.

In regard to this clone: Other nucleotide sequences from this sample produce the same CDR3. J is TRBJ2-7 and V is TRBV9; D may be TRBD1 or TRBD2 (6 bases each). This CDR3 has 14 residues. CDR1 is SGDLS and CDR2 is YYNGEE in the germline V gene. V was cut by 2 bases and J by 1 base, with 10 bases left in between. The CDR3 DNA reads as TGTGCCAGCAGCGTGGGGGGCTTGTCCTACGAGCAGTACTTC. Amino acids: CASSVGGLSYEQYF. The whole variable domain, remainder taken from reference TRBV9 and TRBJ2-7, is DSGVTQTPKHLITATGQRVTLRCSPRSGDLSVYWYQQSLDQGLQFLIQYYNGEERAKGNILERFSAQQFPDLHSELNLSSLELGDSALYFCASSVGGLSYEQYFGPGTRLTVT.

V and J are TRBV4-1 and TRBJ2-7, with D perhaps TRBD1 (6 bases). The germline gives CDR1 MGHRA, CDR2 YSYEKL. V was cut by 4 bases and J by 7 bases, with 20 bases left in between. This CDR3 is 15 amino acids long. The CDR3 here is CASSPSWTVSIEQYF. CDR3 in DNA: TGCGCCAGCAGCCCGTCGTGGACAGTATCTATAGAGCAGTACTTC.

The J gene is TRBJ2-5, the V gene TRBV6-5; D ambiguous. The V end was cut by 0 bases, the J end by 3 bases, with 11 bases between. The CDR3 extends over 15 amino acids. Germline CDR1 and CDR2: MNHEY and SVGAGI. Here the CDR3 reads CASSYSGGLEETQYF. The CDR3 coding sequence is TGTGCCAGCAGTTACTCGGGCGGATTAGAAGAGACCCAGTACTTC.

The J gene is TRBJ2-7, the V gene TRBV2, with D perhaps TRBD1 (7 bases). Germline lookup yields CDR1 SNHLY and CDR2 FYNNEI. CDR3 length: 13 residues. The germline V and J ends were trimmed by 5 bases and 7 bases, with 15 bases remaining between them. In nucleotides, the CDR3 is TGTGCCAGCAGTTTTACCCAGGGGGGAGAGCAGTACTTC. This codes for CASSFTQGGEQYF. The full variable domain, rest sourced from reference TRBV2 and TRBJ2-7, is EPEVTQTPSHQVTQMGQEVILRCVPISNHLYFYWYRQILGQKVEFLVSFYNNEISEKSEIFDDQFSVERPDGSNFTLKIRSTKLEDSAMYFCASSFTQGGEQYFGPGTRLTVT.

This chain's CDR3 is CASSTGTGVSDTQYF. CDR3 coding DNA: TGTGCCAGCAGCACCGGGACAGGGGTCTCAGATACGCAGTATTTT. The V call is TRBV7-9, the J call TRBJ2-3; TRBD1 matches at 10 bases. Germline V gene lookup returns CDR1 SEHNR and CDR2 FQNEAQ (reference sequence). The junction had 6 bases not matched to a gene; V was cut back by 5 bases and J by 4 bases. The CDR3 extends over 15 amino acids.

The CDR3 coding sequence is TGTGCCAGCAGTTTATTCTTAGGCACCGGGGGAAACTACGAGCAGTACTTC. It codes for CASSLFLGTGGNYEQYF. The rearrangement joins TRBV28 to TRBJ2-7; TRBD2 is a possible D gene (6 bases). Between the trimmed V and J ends, which lost 1 base and 3 bases, there was a span of 19 bases. The CDR3 contains 17 residues. The V gene's germline CDR1 is MDHEN and CDR2 SYDVKM.

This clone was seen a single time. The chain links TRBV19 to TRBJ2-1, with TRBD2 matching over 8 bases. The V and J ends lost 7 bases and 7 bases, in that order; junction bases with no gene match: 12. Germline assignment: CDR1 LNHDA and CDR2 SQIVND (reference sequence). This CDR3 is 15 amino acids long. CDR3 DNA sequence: TGTGCCAGTACAGTGGACCGGGAGGGCCGGAATGAGCAGTTCTTC. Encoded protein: CASTVDREGRNEQFF.

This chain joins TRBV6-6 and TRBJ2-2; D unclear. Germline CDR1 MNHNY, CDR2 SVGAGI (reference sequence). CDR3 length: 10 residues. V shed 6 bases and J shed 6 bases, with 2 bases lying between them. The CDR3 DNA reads TGTGCCAGCAGGGCCGGGGAGCTGTTTTTT. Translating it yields CASRAGELFF.

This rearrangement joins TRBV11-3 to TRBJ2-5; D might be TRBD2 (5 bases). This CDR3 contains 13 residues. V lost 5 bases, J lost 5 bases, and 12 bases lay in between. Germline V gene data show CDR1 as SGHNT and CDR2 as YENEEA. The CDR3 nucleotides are TGTGCCAGCAGCGCGAGGCGCGGGGAGACCCAGTACTTC. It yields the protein CASSARRGETQYF.